The 2 T cell receptor beta chains reported below all come from one sample, sequenced in a study of T-cell memory formation after mild COVID-19. TCRdb re-analysed the 5' RACE reads in MiXCR, keeping a single row per CDR3 protein. In the table there are more than 120,000 distinct CDR3 sequences, about a fifth of which are singletons. The source material was PBMCs or a T cell subset sorted from them (not recorded which). The receptors come from an adult woman who had mild COVID-19 (a few samples of this study predate the infection). Cell type and time point are not known.

The count of this clonotype is one. The CDR3, as DNA: TGTGCCAGCTCACCGGGATCAAACCAAGGGCCCCAGCATTTT. The encoded protein is CASSPGSNQGPQHF. The J gene is TRBJ1-5, the V gene TRBV18; D gene uncertain. Per germline, CDR1 KGHSH and CDR2 LQKENI. The CDR3 has 14 amino acids. Trimming took 3 bases from V and 9 from J, leaving 15 bases between them. The variable domain in full, with the rest retrieved from reference TRBV18 and TRBJ1-5, is NAGVMQNPRHLVRRRGQEARLRCSPMKGHSHVYWYRQLPEEGLKFMVYLQKENIIDESGMPKERFSAEFPKEGPSILRIQQVVRGDSAAYFCASSPGSNQGPQHFGDGTRLSIL.

The chain has TRBV2 and TRBJ2-3, with D perhaps matching TRBD1 or TRBD2 (5 bases each). V was clipped by 10 bases and J by 0 bases, with 20 bases between them. The V gene's germline CDR1 is SNHLY and CDR2 FYNNEI. This CDR3 contains 16 residues. CDR3 sequence (DNA): TGTGCCATTACGAGACCGGGGCGGTCTAGCACAGATACGCAGTATTTT. Translation gives CAITRPGRSSTDTQYF.